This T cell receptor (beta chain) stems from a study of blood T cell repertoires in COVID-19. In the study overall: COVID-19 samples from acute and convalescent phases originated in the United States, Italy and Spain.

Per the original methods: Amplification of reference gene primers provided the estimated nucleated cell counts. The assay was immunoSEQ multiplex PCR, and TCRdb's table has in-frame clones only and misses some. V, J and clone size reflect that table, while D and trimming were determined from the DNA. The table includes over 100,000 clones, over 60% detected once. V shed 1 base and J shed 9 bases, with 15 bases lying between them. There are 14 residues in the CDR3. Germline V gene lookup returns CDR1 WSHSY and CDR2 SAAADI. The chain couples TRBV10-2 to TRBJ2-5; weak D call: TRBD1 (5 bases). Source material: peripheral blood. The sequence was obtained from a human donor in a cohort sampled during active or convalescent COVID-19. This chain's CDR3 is CASSELGREGAQYF. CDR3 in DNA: TGCGCCAGCAGTGAGTTAGGAAGAGAAGGGGCCCAGTACTTC.